Below, 12 T cell receptor beta chains from the same sample are listed, as sequenced in a study of T cells in Graves' hyperthyroidism and ophthalmopathy. The TCR beta CDR3 regions underwent amplification using RNA transcripts as the source. The TCR CDR3 first-round RT-PCR relied on the HTBI primer set. MiXCR, applied by TCRdb to the multiplex PCR reads, yields one record per CDR3 protein. There are a few hundred thousand distinct CDR3 sequences in the sample; 12% to 15% occur only once, and 30% to 40% lies in the top ten. The sequencing input was blood. Receptor source: a woman aged 40 to 49 with Graves' ophthalmopathy.

Ten or more counts support this clonotype. The J gene is TRBJ1-1, the V gene TRBV29-1, with D unclear. Germline V gene sequence: CDR1 SQVTM, CDR2 ANQGSEA. V gave up 6 bases and J gave up 0 bases, with 5 bases separating them. This CDR3 has 11 amino acids. The CDR3 here is CSVDMNTEAFF. CDR3 nucleotides: TGCAGCGTCGATATGAACACTGAAGCTTTCTTT.

This clonotype was seen ten or more times. This rearrangement joins TRBV20-1 to TRBJ2-3; 8 bases are shared with TRBD2. V dropped 3 bases and J dropped 0; count of bases not matched to a gene: 8. CDR1 is DFQATT and CDR2 is SNEGSKA in the germline V gene (reference sequence). The CDR3 totals 16 residues. CDR3 region: CSASGLGGGSTDTQYF. The CDR3 DNA sequence: TGCAGTGCTAGCGGGTTGGGCGGGGGGAGCACAGATACGCAGTATTTT.

The V and J genes are TRBV12-3 or TRBV12-4 and TRBJ1-5, with TRBD1 identical over 7 bases. The CDR3 is 15 amino acids. With 6 bases clipped from V and 1 base from J, the junction kept 6 bases outside the gene matches. The CDR3 region is CASSTTTGSNQPQHF. CDR3 coding DNA: TGTGCCAGCAGCACGACGACAGGGAGCAATCAGCCCCAGCATTTT.

The chain recombines TRBV30 with TRBJ2-1, with 13 bases that match TRBD2. CDR1 and CDR2 (germline): GTSNPN, SVGIG (reference sequence). This CDR3 has 15 residues. The ends lost 0 bases at V and 8 bases at J; junction bases unmatched: 4. DNA for the CDR3: TGTGCCTGGAGTGTAATCGGACTAGCGGGAGATGAGCAGTTCTTC. It codes for CAWSVIGLAGDEQFF.

This clonotype came up many times. V gene TRBV7-9 combines with J gene TRBJ1-1, with 7 bases aligning to TRBD1. Germline assignment: CDR1 SEHNR and CDR2 FQNEAQ (reference sequence). J gave up 4 bases and V 3 bases, and 5 bases lay outside the gene matches. This CDR3 has 14 residues. CDR3 protein: CASSFPGTATEAFF. The CDR3, as DNA: TGTGCCAGCAGCTTCCCTGGGACAGCCACTGAAGCTTTCTTT.

This clonotype was observed at least ten times. The genes are TRBV20-1 and TRBJ2-2, with D perhaps TRBD2 (5 bases). The CDR3 spans 13 residues. Looked up from germline, CDR1 is DFQATT and CDR2 is SNEGSKA (reference sequence). Trimming removed 4 bases from V and 0 bases from J, with 6 bases in between. The CDR3: CSAKLANTGELFF. CDR3 coding DNA: TGCAGTGCTAAACTAGCGAACACCGGGGAGCTGTTTTTT.

The chain couples TRBV6-1 to TRBJ1-5; 8 bases match TRBD1. Germline CDR1 reads MNHNS; CDR2 reads SASEGT. There are 12 residues in the CDR3. V was clipped by 6 bases and J by 5 bases; unmatched bases: 0. CDR3 region: CASRQGDQPQHF. The CDR3 DNA reads TGTGCCAGCAGACAGGGGGATCAGCCCCAGCATTTT.

This clonotype was picked up a small number of times. The rearrangement uses TRBV20-1 and TRBJ2-2, with TRBD2 identical over 7 bases. CDR1 is DFQATT, CDR2 SNEGSKA, per germline (reference sequence). J gave up 3 bases and V 0 bases, and 4 bases lay outside the gene matches. The CDR3 consists of 15 residues. The CDR3 sequence: CSARDAGADTGELFF. The DNA for the CDR3 is TGCAGTGCTAGAGATGCGGGAGCGGACACCGGGGAGCTGTTTTTT.

A remark on this clonotype: A much larger clone is a single base away; this may be a read error. The J gene is TRBJ1-6, the V gene TRBV6-2 or TRBV6-3; 11 bases are a match to TRBD1. The germline V gene encodes CDR1 MNHEY and CDR2 SVGEGT. The CDR3 is 16 amino acids. The CDR3 here is CATSYSRGTGGSPLHF. CDR3 nucleotide sequence: TGTGCCACCAGTTACTCGCGAGGGACAGGGGGTTCACCCCTCCACTTT.

The chain combines TRBV4-1 with TRBJ2-1, with 14 positions matching TRBD2. CDR1 is MGHRA and CDR2 is YSYEKL in the germline V gene. This CDR3 is built from 17 residues. V was clipped by 4 bases and J by 5 bases; unmatched bases: 7. The CDR3 nucleotides are TGCGCCAGCAGCCCGACGAGACTAGCGGGGGGGAACAATGAGCAGTTCTTC. This gives the protein CASSPTRLAGGNNEQFF.

This clonotype came up many times. The J gene is TRBJ1-5, the V gene TRBV20-1; weak D call: TRBD1 (6 bases). The CDR3 consists of 13 residues. V was cut by 6 bases and J by 6 bases, with 15 bases left in between. Per germline, CDR1 DFQATT and CDR2 SNEGSKA (reference sequence). CDR3 residues: CSAMTGLGQPQHF. DNA of the CDR3: TGCAGTGCAATGACAGGTTTGGGTCAGCCCCAGCATTTT.

This clonotype appeared a few times. The chain links TRBV7-9 to TRBJ2-1; 10 positions match TRBD2. This CDR3 is built from 16 residues. Per germline, CDR1 SEHNR and CDR2 FQNEAQ (reference sequence). The V gene end was trimmed by 4 bases and the J gene end by 4 bases; junction bases not matched to a gene: 7. CDR3 amino acids: CASSSRTSGYYNEQFF. The DNA of the CDR3 is TGTGCCAGCAGCTCCAGGACTAGCGGTTATTACAATGAGCAGTTCTTC.